Shown below are 6 T cell receptor beta chains from a single sample sequenced in a study of T cell repertoires in cytomegalovirus infection. TCRdb re-derived calls from the reads in MiXCR, one entry per CDR3 protein. Among approximately 500,000 distinct CDR3 sequences listed, about 10% were seen once. The source material was PBMCs. These receptor sequences come from a human donor in good health (CMV status not recorded). Some clones in this sample may be carry-over from other donors' samples.

This clonotype was counted ten times or more. The chain uses TRBV10-3 and TRBJ2-7; 9 bases line up with TRBD1. This CDR3 is 14 amino acids long. CDR1 is ENHRY, CDR2 SYGVKD, per germline. V gave up 5 bases and J gave up 4 bases; unmatched junction bases: 6. The CDR3 region has the DNA TGTGCCATCAGTACCGGACAGGGGTTGTACGAGCAGTACTTC. Amino acids: CAISTGQGLYEQYF.

This clonotype appeared many times. V is TRBV5-5 and J is TRBJ1-1, with TRBD1 matching over 7 bases. Germline V lookup: CDR1 SGHKS, CDR2 YYEKEE (reference sequence). After removal of 4 bases from V and 5 bases from J, the junction contained 5 bases not matched to a gene. The CDR3 is made up of 13 amino acids. CDR3 in DNA: TGTGCCAGCAGCGTCGACAGGGAAACTGAAGCTTTCTTT. It is translated as CASSVDRETEAFF.

The CDR3 is CASGSLTEAFF. CDR3 nucleotide sequence: TGTGCCAGCGGGTCTTTAACTGAAGCTTTCTTT. This chain joins TRBV6-5 and TRBJ1-1; D is uncertain. The CDR3 sequence is 11 residues long. V was clipped by 8 bases and J by 5 bases, with 9 bases between them. Germline values: CDR1 MNHEY, CDR2 SVGAGI.

This clonotype has a count of ten or more. This chain connects TRBV5-1 to TRBJ1-1, with D perhaps TRBD1 (6 bases). Germline CDR1 reads SGHRS; CDR2 reads YFSETQ. The CDR3 consists of 15 residues. V dropped 5 bases and J dropped 5 bases, with 19 bases sitting between them. The CDR3 sequence: CASRRRGGPGTEAFF. The CDR3 bases are TGCGCCAGCAGACGGCGCGGGGGGCCGGGGACTGAAGCTTTCTTT.

The rearrangement uses TRBV19 and TRBJ2-1; D not certain. V lost 3 bases to trimming and J lost 7 bases, with 16 bases between them. Germline lookup yields CDR1 LNHDA and CDR2 SQIVND (reference sequence). This CDR3 region has 15 residues. The chain's CDR3 is CASSISRALGNEQFF. CDR3 coding DNA: TGTGCCAGTAGTATCTCAAGGGCCCTTGGGAATGAGCAGTTCTTC.

This clonotype showed up many times. This chain uses TRBV6-1 with TRBJ1-1, with a weak D call TRBD1 (6 bases). CDR1 and CDR2 (germline): MNHNS, SASEGT. The CDR3 has 14 amino acids. The V end lost 6 bases, the J end lost 0 bases, and 11 bases lay between the germline ends. The CDR3 sequence: CASRGQSLNTEAFF. CDR3 bases: TGTGCCAGCAGAGGACAGTCCTTGAACACTGAAGCTTTCTTT.